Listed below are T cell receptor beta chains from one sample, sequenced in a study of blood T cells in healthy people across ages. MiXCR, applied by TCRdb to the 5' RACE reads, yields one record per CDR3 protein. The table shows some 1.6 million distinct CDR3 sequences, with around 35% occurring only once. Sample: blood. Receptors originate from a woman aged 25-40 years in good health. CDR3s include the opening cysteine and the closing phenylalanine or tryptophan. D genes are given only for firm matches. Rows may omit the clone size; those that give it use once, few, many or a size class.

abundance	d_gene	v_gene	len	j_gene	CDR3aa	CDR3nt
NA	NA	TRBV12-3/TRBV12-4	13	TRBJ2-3	CASSTGPYGTQYF	TGTGCCAGCAGTACGGGGCCTTATGGTACGCAGTATTTT
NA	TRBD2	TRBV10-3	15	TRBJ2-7	CAIKEGLAGSYEQYF	TGTGCCATCAAGGAGGGGCTAGCGGGATCCTACGAGCAGTACTTC
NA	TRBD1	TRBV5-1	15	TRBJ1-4	CASSYQGATNEKLFF	TGCGCCAGCAGCTACCAGGGGGCGACTAATGAAAAACTGTTTTTT
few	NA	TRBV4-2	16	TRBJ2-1	CASSQDTRGTYNEQFF	TGTGCCAGCAGCCAAGATACCCGGGGGACCTACAATGAGCAGTTCTTC
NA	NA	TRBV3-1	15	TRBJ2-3	CASSQGPRGIETQYF	TGTGCCAGCAGCCAAGGGCCTAGAGGGATCGAGACGCAGTATTTT
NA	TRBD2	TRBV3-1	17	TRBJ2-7	CASSQPRTSAGSYEQYF	TGTGCCAGCAGCCAACCGCGGACTAGCGCGGGCTCCTACGAGCAGTACTTC
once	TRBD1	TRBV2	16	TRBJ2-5	CASRDRQGAQAEEQYF	TGTGCCAGCAGGGATAGACAGGGGGCGCAAGCGGAAGAGCAGTACTTC
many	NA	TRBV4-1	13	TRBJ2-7	CASSQTVTYEQYF	TGCGCCAGCAGCCAAACCGTTACCTACGAGCAGTACTTC
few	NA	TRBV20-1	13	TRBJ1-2	CSARVPEDYGYTF	TGCAGTGCTAGAGTGCCAGAGGACTATGGCTACACCTTC
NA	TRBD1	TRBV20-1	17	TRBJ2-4	CSARVTGQPLAKNIQYF	TGCAGTGCTAGAGTGACGGGACAGCCCCTAGCCAAAAACATTCAGTACTTC
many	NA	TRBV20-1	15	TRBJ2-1	CSARDLGASWNEQFF	TGCAGTGCTAGAGATCTCGGGGCGTCTTGGAATGAGCAGTTCTTC
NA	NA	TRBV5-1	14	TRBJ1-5	CASSLDSGAQPQHF	TGCGCCAGCAGCTTGGACTCGGGGGCTCAGCCCCAGCATTTT
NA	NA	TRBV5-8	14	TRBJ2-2	CASSLQHWGGELFF	TGTGCCAGCAGCCTACAACACTGGGGCGGGGAGCTGTTTTTT
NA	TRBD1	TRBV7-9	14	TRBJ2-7	CASSETGQCYEQYF	TGTGCCAGCAGCGAAACGGGACAGTGCTACGAGCAGTACTTC
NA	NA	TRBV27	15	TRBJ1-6	CASSLSTGHNSPLHF	TGTGCCAGCAGTTTATCAACAGGGCATAATTCACCCCTCCACTTT
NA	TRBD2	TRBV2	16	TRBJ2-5	CANKRTSGGAGEAQYF	TGTGCCAACAAGCGGACTAGCGGGGGGGCCGGGGAGGCCCAGTACTTC
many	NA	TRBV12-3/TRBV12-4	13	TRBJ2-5	CASSFSGLETQYF	TGTGCCAGCAGTTTTTCGGGACTAGAGACCCAGTACTTC
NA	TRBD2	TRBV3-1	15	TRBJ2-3	CASSGAGGVTDTQYF	TGTGCCAGCAGCGGGGCGGGAGGAGTAACAGATACGCAGTATTTT
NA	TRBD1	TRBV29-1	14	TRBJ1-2	CSVEAGTGGYGYTF	TGCAGCGTTGAAGCCGGGACAGGGGGTTATGGCTACACCTTC
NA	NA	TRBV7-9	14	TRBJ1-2	CASTPGGGDYGYTF	TGTGCCAGCACTCCGGGTGGAGGGGACTATGGCTACACCTTC
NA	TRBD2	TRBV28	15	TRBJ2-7	CASREGLAGYYEQYF	TGTGCCAGCAGGGAGGGACTAGCGGGATACTACGAGCAGTACTTC
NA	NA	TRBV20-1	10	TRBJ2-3	CSAFTDTQYF	TGCAGTGCTTTCACAGATACGCAGTATTTT
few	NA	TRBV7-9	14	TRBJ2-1	CASSQRFVYNEQFF	TGTGCCAGCAGCCAAAGGTTCGTCTACAATGAGCAGTTCTTC
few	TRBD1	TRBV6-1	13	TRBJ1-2	CASSSGQAEGYTF	TGTGCCAGCAGTTCCGGACAGGCGGAAGGCTACACCTTC
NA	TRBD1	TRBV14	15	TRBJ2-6	CASSHTGAGANVLTF	TGTGCCAGCAGCCACACAGGGGCTGGGGCCAACGTCCTGACTTTC
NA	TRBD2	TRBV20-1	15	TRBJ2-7	CSARPSSGVYNEQYF	TGCAGTGCTAGACCATCTAGCGGGGTATACAATGAGCAGTACTTC
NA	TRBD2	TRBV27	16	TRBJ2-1	CASSYDLLGGSQEQFF	TGTGCCAGCAGTTATGATCTGTTGGGCGGGAGCCAAGAGCAGTTCTTC
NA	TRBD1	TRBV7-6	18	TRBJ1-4	CASSQGQEYGGPNEKLFF	TGTGCCAGCAGCCAGGGACAGGAGTATGGGGGGCCTAATGAAAAACTGTTTTTT
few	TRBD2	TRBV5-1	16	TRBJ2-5	CASSFSSGGNQETQYF	TGCGCCAGCAGCTTCTCTAGCGGGGGGAACCAAGAGACCCAGTACTTC
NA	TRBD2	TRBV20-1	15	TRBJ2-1	CSATRSGGTYNEQFF	TGCAGTGCTACACGGAGCGGGGGAACCTACAATGAGCAGTTCTTC
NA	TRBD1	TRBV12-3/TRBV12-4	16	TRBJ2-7	CASSFTRPQGAYEQYF	TGTGCCAGCAGTTTTACGAGGCCGCAGGGGGCCTACGAGCAGTACTTC
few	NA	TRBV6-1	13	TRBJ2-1	CASRRGNYNEQFF	TGTGCCAGCAGAAGGGGGAACTACAATGAGCAGTTCTTC
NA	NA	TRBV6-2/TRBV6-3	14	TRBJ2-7	CASSYQGSLIEQYF	TGTGCCAGCAGTTACCAAGGGTCGTTGATCGAGCAGTACTTC
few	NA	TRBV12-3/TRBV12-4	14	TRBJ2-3	CASTFLRSTDTQYF	TGTGCCAGCACCTTCCTACGGAGCACAGATACGCAGTATTTT
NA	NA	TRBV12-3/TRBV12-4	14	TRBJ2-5	CASSFIGNQETQYF	TGTGCCAGCAGTTTTATAGGGAACCAAGAGACCCAGTACTTC
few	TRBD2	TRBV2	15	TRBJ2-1	CASSEGGGAYNEQFF	TGTGCCAGCAGTGAAGGCGGGGGGGCCTACAATGAGCAGTTCTTC
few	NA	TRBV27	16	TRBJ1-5	CASSRGGRGDGQPQHF	TGTGCCAGCAGTAGGGGGGGTCGGGGGGACGGTCAGCCCCAGCATTTT
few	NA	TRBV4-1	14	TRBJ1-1	CASSQDPGHTEAFF	TGCGCCAGCAGCCAAGATCCAGGTCACACTGAAGCTTTCTTT
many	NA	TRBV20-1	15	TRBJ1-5	CSARVARYSNQPQHF	TGCAGTGCTAGAGTTGCGCGTTATAGCAATCAGCCCCAGCATTTT
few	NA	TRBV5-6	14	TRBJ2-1	CASSLADSLNEQFF	TGTGCCAGCAGCTTGGCGGACAGTCTAAATGAGCAGTTCTTC
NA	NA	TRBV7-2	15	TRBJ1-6	CASSLAGTEPFPLHF	TGTGCCAGCAGCTTAGCTGGGACGGAGCCATTTCCCCTCCACTTT
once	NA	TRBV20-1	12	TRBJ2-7	CSATQGVYEQYF	TGCAGTGCTACCCAAGGGGTTTACGAGCAGTACTTC
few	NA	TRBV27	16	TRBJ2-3	CASSPRDIQITDTQYF	TGTGCCAGCAGTCCCCGGGACATCCAAATCACAGATACGCAGTATTTT
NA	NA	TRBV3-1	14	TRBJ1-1	CASSQEGVGVRAFF	TGTGCCAGCAGCCAGGAGGGGGTAGGGGTTCGAGCTTTCTTT
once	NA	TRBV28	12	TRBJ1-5	CATTANNQPQHF	TGTGCCACCACAGCTAACAATCAGCCCCAGCATTTT
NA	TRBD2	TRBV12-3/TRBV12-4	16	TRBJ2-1	CASSPGGGRPYNEQFF	TGTGCCAGCAGCCCTGGCGGGGGGCGCCCCTACAATGAGCAGTTCTTC
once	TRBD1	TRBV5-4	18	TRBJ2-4	CASSMGQLPDLAKNIQYF	TGTGCCAGCAGCATGGGACAGCTTCCTGATCTAGCCAAAAACATTCAGTACTTC
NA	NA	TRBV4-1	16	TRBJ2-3	CASGQTREATSDTQYF	TGCGCCAGCGGACAGACTCGGGAGGCAACGTCGGATACGCAGTATTTT
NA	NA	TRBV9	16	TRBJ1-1	CASSVDPGVRQGEAFF	TGTGCCAGCAGCGTAGACCCCGGGGTTAGGCAGGGTGAAGCTTTCTTT
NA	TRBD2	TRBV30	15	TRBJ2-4	CAWSASGGFKNIQYF	TGTGCCTGGAGTGCTAGCGGGGGGTTCAAAAACATTCAGTACTTC
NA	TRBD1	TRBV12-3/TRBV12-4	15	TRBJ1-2	CASSPDRDRVYGYTF	TGTGCCAGCAGCCCAGACCGGGACAGGGTGTATGGCTACACCTTC
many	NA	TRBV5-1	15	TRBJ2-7	CASSPEAGTPYEQYF	TGCGCCAGCAGCCCGGAGGCGGGGACCCCCTACGAGCAGTACTTC
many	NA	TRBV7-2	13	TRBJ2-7	CASSPSGPYEQYF	TGTGCCAGCAGCCCCTCCGGCCCCTACGAGCAGTACTTC
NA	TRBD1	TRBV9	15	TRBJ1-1	CASSENGQGGTEAFF	TGTGCCAGCAGCGAAAATGGACAGGGGGGCACTGAAGCTTTCTTT
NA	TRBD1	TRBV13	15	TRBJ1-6	CASSQSGTDYSPLHF	TGTGCCAGCAGTCAGTCCGGGACAGACTATTCACCCCTCCACTTT
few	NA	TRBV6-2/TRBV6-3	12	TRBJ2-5	CASTNGGETQYF	TGTGCCAGCACCAACGGTGGGGAGACCCAGTACTTC
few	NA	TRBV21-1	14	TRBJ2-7	CASRQGTLTYEQYF	TGTGCCAGTCGCCAGGGGACGTTGACCTACGAGCAGTACTTC
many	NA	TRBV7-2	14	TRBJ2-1	CASSFRGQYNEQFF	TGTGCCAGCAGCTTCAGAGGGCAGTACAATGAGCAGTTCTTC
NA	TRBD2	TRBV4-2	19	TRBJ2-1	CASSQDPRLAGQTYNEQFF	TGTGCCAGCAGCCAAGACCCAAGACTAGCGGGGCAAACCTACAATGAGCAGTTCTTC
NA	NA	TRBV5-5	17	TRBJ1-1	CASSLVSGQDMNTEAFF	TGTGCCAGCAGCTTGGTTAGTGGGCAGGACATGAACACTGAAGCTTTCTTT